This TCR beta chain is from a study of T cell changes during pregnancy in multiple sclerosis. The repertoire was sequenced with immunoSEQ multiplex PCR; TCRdb's copy has only in-frame clones and lacks some. The sample has 85,000 to 120,000 clones, under 95% seen once. This CDR3 comprises 15 residues. Per germline, CDR1 MDHEN and CDR2 SYDVKM. Trimming pared 4 bases from V and 0 bases from J, leaving 10 bases between. The TCR comes from a female donor with multiple sclerosis, enrolled in a pregnancy study. The chain is built from TRBV28 and TRBJ2-1; D is unclear. The material sequenced was peripheral blood, taken before pregnancy. This CDR3 reads CASSSPESSYNEQFF. CDR3 nucleotide sequence: TGTGCCAGCAGTTCCCCGGAGAGCTCCTACAATGAGCAGTTCTTC.